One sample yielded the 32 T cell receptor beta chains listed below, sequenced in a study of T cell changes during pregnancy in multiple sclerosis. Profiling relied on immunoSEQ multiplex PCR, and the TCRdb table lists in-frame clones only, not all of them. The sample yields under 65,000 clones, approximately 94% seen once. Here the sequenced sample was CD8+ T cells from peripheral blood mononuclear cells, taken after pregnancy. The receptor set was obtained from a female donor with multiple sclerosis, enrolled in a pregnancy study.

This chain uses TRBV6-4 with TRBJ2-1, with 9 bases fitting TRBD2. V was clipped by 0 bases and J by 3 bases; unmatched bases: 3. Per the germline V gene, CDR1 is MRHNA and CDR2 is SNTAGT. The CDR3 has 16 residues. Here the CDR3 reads CASSDSASGDYNEQFF. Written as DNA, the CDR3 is TGTGCCAGCAGTGACTCGGCTAGCGGGGACTACAATGAGCAGTTCTTC.

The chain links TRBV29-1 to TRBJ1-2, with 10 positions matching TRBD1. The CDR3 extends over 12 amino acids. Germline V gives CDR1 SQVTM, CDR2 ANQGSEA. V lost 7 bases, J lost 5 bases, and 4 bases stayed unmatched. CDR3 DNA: TGCAGCGCTGAGGGACAGGGGTATGGCTACACCTTC. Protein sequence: CSAEGQGYGYTF.

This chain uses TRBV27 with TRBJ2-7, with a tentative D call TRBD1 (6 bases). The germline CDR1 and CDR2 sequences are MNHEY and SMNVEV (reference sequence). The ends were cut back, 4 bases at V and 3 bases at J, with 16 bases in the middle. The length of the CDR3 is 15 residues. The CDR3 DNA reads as TGTGCCAGCAGTTACCAGGGGCTGGGGGACTACGAGCAGTACTTC. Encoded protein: CASSYQGLGDYEQYF.

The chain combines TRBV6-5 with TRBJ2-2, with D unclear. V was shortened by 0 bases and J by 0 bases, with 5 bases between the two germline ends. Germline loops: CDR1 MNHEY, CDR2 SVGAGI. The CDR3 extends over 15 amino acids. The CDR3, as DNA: TGTGCCAGCAGTTACTCGACTCCGAACACCGGGGAGCTGTTTTTT. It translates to CASSYSTPNTGELFF.

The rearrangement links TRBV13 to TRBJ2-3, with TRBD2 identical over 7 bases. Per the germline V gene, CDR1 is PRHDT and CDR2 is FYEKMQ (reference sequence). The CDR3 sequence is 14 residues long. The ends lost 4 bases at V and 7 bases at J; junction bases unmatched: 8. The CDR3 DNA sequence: TGTGCCAGCAGCTCGACTAGCACGATGAATACGCAGTATTTT. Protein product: CASSSTSTMNTQYF.

The DNA for the CDR3 is TGTGCCAGCAGCCCGGGACTTAGCCCAGATACGCAGTATTTT. Translation gives CASSPGLSPDTQYF. The V gene is TRBV27, the J gene TRBJ2-3; TRBD2 might be the D (6 bases). This CDR3 comprises 14 residues. V lost 6 bases and J lost 4, with 14 bases in between. Germline loops: CDR1 MNHEY, CDR2 SMNVEV (reference sequence).

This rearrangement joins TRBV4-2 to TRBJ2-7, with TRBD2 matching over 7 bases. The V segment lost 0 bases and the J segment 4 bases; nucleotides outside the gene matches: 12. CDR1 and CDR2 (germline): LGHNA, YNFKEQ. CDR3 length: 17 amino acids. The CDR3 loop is CASSQESVTSVGYEQYF. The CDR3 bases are TGTGCCAGCAGCCAAGAATCAGTCACTAGCGTTGGTTACGAGCAGTACTTC.

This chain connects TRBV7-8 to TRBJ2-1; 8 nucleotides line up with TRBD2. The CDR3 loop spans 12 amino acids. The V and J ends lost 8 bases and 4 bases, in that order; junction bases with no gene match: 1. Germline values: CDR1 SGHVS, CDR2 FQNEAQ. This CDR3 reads CASGLAYNEQFF. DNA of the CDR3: TGTGCCAGCGGACTAGCTTACAATGAGCAGTTCTTC.

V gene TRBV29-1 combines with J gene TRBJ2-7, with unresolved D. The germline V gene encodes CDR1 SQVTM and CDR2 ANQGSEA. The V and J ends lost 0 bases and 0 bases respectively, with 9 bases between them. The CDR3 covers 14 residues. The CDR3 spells CSVEDVNSSYEQYF. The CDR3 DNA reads TGCAGCGTTGAAGACGTGAACTCCTCCTACGAGCAGTACTTC.

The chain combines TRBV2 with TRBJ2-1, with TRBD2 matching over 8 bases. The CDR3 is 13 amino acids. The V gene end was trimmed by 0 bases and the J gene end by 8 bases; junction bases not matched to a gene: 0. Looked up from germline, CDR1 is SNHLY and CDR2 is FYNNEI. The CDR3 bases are TGTGCCAGCAGTGAAGCGCGGGGGGATGAGCAGTTCTTC. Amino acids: CASSEARGDEQFF.

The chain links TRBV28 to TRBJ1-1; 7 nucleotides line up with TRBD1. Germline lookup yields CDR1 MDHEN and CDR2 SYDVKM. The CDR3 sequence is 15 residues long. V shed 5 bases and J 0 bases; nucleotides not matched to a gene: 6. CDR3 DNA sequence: TGTGCCAGCAGTAACCCGGGACAGATGAACACTGAAGCTTTCTTT. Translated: CASSNPGQMNTEAFF.

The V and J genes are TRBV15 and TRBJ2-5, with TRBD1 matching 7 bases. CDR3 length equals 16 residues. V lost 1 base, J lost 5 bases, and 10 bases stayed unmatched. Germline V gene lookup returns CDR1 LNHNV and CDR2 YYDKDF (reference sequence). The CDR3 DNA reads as TGTGCCACCAGCAGAGGAGGGCAGGGGGTCATGGAGACCCAGTACTTC. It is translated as CATSRGGQGVMETQYF.

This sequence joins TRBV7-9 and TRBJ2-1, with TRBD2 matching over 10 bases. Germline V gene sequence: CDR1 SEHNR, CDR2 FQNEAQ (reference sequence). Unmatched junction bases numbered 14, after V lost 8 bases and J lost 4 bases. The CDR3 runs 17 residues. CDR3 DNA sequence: TGTGCCAGCTCTAGACTAAGCGGGAGGGCCAGATACAATGAGCAGTTCTTC. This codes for CASSRLSGRARYNEQFF.

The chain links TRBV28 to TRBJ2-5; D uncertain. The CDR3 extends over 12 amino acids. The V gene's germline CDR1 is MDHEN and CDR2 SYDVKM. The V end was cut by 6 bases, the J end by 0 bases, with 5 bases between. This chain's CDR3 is CASRRYQETQYF. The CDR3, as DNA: TGTGCCAGCAGACGGTACCAAGAGACCCAGTACTTC.

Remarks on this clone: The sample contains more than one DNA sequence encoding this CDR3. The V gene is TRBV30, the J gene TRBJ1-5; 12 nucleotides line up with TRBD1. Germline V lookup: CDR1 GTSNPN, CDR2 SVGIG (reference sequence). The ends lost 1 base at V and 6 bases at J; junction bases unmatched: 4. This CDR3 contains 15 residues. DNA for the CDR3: TGTGCCTGGAGTGATGGGACAGGGGGCGGTCAGCCCCAGCATTTT. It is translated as CAWSDGTGGGQPQHF.

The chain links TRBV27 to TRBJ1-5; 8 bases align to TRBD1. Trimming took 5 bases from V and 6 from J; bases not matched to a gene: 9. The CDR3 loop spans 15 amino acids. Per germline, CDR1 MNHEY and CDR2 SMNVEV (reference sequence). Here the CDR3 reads CASSVRTGPGQPQHF. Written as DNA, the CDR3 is TGTGCCAGCAGTGTCCGGACAGGGCCGGGTCAGCCCCAGCATTTT.

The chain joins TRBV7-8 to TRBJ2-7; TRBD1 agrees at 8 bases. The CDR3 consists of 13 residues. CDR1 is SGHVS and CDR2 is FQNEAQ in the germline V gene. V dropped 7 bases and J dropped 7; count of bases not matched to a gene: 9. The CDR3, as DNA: TGTGCCAGCACGGGGACAGGTCCTCGAGAGCAGTACTTC. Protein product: CASTGTGPREQYF. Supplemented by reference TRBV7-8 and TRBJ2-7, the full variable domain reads GAGVSQSPRYKVAKRGQDVALRCDPISGHVSLFWYQQALGQGPEFLTYFQNEAQLDKSGLPSDRFFAERPEGSVSTLKIQRTQQEDSAVYLCASTGTGPREQYFGPGTRLTVT.

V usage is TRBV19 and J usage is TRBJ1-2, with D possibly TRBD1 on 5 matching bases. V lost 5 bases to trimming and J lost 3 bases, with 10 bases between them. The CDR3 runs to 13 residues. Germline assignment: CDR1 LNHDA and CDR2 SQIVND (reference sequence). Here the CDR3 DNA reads TGTGCCAGTAGTGCAGGGTTTGACTATGGCTACACCTTC. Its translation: CASSAGFDYGYTF.

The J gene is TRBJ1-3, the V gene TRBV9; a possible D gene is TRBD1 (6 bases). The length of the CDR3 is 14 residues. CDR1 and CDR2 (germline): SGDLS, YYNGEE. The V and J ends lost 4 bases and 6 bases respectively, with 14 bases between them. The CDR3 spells CASSPTGSENTIYF. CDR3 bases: TGTGCCAGCAGCCCGACAGGCTCGGAAAACACCATATATTTT.

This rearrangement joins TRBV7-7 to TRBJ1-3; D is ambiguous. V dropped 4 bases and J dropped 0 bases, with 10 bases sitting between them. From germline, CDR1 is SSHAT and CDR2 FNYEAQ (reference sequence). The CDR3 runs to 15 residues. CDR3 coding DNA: TGTGCCAGCAGCTCAAACGGGAACTCTGGAAACACCATATATTTT. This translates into CASSSNGNSGNTIYF.

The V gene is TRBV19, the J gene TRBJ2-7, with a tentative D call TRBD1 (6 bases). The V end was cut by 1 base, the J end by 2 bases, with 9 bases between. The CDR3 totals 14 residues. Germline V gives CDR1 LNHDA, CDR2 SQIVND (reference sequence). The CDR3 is CASSIGQGTYEQYF. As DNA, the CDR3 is TGTGCCAGTAGTATAGGGCAGGGGACCTACGAGCAGTACTTC.

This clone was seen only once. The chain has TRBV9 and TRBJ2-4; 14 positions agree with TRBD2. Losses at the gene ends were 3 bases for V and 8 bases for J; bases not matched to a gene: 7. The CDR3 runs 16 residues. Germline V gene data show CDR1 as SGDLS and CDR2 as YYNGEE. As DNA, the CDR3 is TGTGCCAGCAGCGAGACTAGCGGGAGGGCCGGGGACATTCAGTACTTC. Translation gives CASSETSGRAGDIQYF.

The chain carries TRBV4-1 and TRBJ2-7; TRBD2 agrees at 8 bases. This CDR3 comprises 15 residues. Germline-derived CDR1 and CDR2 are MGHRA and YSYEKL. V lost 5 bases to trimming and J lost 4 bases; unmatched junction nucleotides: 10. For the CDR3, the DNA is TGCGCCAGCAGCTCAGAGGAAACTAGCGGATACGAGCAGTACTTC. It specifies CASSSEETSGYEQYF.

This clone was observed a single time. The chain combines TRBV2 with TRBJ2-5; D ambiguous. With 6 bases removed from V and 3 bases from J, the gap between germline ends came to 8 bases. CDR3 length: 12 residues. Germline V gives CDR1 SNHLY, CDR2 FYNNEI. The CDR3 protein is CASRASKETQYF. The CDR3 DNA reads TGTGCCAGCAGGGCCTCAAAAGAGACCCAGTACTTC.

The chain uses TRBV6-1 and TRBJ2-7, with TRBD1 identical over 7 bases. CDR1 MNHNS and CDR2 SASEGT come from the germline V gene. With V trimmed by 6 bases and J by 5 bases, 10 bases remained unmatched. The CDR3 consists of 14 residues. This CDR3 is CASSLTGPLDEQYF. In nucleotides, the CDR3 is TGTGCCAGCAGCCTGACAGGGCCACTCGACGAGCAGTACTTC.

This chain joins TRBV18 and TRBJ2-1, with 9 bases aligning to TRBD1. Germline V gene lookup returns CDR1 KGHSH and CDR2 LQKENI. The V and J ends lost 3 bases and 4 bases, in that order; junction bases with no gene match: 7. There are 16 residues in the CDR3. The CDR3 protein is CASSPGRDREYNEQFF. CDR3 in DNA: TGTGCCAGCTCACCTGGCCGGGACAGGGAATACAATGAGCAGTTCTTC.

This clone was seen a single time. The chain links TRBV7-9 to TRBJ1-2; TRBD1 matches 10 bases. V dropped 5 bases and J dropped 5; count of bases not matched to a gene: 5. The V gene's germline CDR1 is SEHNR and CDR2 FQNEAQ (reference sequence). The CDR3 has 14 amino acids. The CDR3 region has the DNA TGTGCCAGCAGCACCCCGGGACAGGGGTATGGCTACACCTTC. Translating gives CASSTPGQGYGYTF.

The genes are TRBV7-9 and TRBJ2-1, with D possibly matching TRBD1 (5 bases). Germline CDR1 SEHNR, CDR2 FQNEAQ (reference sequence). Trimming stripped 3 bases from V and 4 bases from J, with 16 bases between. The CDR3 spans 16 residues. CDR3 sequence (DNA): TGTGCCAGCAGCTTGGTAGGGGCTGGGGTATACAATGAGCAGTTCTTC. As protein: CASSLVGAGVYNEQFF.

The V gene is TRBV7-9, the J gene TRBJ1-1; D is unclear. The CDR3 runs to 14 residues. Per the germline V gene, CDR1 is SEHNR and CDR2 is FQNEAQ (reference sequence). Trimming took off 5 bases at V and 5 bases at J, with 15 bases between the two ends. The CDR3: CASSPTSAGTEAFF. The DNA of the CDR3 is TGTGCCAGCAGCCCCACTTCAGCGGGGACTGAAGCTTTCTTT.

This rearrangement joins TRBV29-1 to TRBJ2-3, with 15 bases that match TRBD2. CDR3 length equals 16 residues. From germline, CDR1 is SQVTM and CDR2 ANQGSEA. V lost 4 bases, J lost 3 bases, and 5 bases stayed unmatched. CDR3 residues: CSVGGLAGGPTDTQYF. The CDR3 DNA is TGCAGCGTTGGAGGACTAGCGGGAGGGCCGACAGATACGCAGTATTTT.

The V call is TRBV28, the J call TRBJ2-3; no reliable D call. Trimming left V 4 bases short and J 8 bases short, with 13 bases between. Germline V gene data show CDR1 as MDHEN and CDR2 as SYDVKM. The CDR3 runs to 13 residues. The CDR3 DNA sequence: TGTGCCAGCAGTTCCCCAGGTATCTCTACGCAGTATTTT. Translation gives CASSSPGISTQYF.

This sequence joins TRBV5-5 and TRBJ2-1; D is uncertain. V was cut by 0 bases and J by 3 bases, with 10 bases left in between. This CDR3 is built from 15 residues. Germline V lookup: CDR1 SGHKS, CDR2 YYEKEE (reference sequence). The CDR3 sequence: CASSLDYSFYNEQFF. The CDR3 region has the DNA TGTGCCAGCAGCTTGGATTACTCCTTCTACAATGAGCAGTTCTTC.